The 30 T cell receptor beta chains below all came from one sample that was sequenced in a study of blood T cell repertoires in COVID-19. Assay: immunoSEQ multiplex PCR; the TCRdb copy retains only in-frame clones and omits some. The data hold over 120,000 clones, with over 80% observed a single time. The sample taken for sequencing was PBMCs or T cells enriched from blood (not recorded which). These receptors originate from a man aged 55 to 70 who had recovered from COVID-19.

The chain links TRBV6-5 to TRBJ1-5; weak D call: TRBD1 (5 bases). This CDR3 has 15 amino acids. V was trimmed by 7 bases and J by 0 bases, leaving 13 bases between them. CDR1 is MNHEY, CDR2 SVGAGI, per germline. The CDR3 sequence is CASIITGYSNQPQHF. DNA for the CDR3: TGTGCCAGCATTATAACAGGTTATAGCAATCAGCCCCAGCATTTT.

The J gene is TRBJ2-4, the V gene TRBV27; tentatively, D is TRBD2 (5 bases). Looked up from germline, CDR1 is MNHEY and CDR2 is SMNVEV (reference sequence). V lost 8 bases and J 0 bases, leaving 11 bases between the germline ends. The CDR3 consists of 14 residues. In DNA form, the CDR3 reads TGTGCCAGCCGGAAAGCGGTAGCCAAAAACATTCAGTACTTC. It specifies CASRKAVAKNIQYF.

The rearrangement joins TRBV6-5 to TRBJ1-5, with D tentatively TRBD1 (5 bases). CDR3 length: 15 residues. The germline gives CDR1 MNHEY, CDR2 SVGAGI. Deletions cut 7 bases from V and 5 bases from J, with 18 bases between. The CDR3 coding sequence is TGTGCCAGCAACGCCGGGGGTCAGGGTTATCAGCCCCAGCATTTT. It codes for CASNAGGQGYQPQHF.

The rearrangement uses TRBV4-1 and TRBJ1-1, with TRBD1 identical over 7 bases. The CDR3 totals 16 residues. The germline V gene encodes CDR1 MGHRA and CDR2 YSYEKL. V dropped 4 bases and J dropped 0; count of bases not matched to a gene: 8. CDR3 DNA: TGCGCCAGCAGCCCTACAGGGGAGACCTTGAACACTGAAGCTTTCTTT. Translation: CASSPTGETLNTEAFF.

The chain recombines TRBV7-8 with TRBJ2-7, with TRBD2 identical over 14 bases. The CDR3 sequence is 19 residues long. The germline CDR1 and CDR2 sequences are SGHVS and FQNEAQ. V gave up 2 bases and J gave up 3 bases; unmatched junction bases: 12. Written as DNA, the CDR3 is TGTGCCAGCAGCTTATTGGTGACGGGACTAGCGGGGGATAGCTACGAGCAGTACTTC. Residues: CASSLLVTGLAGDSYEQYF.

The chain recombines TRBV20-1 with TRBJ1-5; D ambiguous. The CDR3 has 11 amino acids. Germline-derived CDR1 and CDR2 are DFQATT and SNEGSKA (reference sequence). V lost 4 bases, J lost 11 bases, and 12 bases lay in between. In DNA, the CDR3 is TGCAGTGCTATGACGGCGAGGGCCCAGCATTTT. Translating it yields CSAMTARAQHF.

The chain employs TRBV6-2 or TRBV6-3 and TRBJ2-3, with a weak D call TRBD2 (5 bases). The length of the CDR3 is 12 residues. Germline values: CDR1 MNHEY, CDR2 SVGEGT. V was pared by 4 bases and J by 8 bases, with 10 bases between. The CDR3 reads CASSFGLATQYF. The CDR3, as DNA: TGTGCCAGCAGTTTCGGGCTAGCTACGCAGTATTTT.

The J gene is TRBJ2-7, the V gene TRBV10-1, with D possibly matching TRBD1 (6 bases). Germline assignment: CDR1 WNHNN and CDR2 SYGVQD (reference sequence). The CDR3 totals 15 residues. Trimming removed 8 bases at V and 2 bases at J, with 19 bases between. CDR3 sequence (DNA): TGCGCCAGCGTTTCCGGGACACCCAGGACCTACGAGCAGTACTTC. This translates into CASVSGTPRTYEQYF.

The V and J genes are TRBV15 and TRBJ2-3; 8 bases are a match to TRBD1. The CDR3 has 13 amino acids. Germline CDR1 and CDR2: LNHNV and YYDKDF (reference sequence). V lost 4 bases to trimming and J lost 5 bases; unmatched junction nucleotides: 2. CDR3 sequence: CATSIDRGDTQYF. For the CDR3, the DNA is TGTGCCACCAGCATTGACAGGGGAGATACGCAGTATTTT.

CDR3 sequence reads: CASSFTGGQTEAFF. CDR3 sequence (DNA): TGCGCCAGCAGCTTCACAGGGGGGCAGACTGAAGCTTTCTTT. The chain links TRBV5-1 to TRBJ1-1, with 8 bases matching TRBD1. Per germline, CDR1 SGHRS and CDR2 YFSETQ. This CDR3 comprises 14 residues. The V and J ends lost 2 bases and 5 bases, in that order; junction bases with no gene match: 5.

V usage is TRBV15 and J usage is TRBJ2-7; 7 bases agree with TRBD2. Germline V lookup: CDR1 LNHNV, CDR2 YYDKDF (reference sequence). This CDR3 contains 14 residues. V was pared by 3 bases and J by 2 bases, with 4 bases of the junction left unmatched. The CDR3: CATSSGGSAYEQYF. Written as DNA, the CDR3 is TGTGCCACCAGCAGTGGCGGGAGTGCCTACGAGCAGTACTTC.

The CDR3 DNA is TGTGCCACTCGGGTGGACAGGGGGAACACTGAAGCTTTCTTT. Translating it yields CATRVDRGNTEAFF. The chain recombines TRBV2 with TRBJ1-1; 9 positions agree with TRBD1. Germline V gene data show CDR1 as SNHLY and CDR2 as FYNNEI. CDR3 length: 14 amino acids. V shed 10 bases, J shed 1 base, and the junction held 7 bases outside the gene matches. The full variable domain, in which reference TRBV2 and TRBJ1-1 provide the parts outside the CDR3, is EPEVTQTPSHQVTQMGQEVILRCVPISNHLYFYWYRQILGQKVEFLVSFYNNEISEKSEIFDDQFSVERPDGSNFTLKIRSTKLEDSAMYFCATRVDRGNTEAFFGQGTRLTVV.

The CDR3 coding sequence is TGTGCCAGCAGCCAAGTTCCGGGACAGGGCTACGAGCAGTACTTC. This sequence encodes CASSQVPGQGYEQYF. This chain joins TRBV3-1 (or the pseudogene TRBV3-2) and TRBJ2-7, with TRBD1 identical over 9 bases. Germline-derived CDR1 and CDR2 are LGHDT and YNNKEL (reference sequence). The CDR3 sequence is 15 residues long. Unmatched junction bases numbered 4, after V lost 1 base and J lost 3 bases.

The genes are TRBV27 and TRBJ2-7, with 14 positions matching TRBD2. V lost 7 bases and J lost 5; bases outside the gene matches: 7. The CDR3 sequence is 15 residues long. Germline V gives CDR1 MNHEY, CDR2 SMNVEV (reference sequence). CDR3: CASMGPGLAGDEQYF. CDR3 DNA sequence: TGTGCCAGCATGGGTCCGGGACTAGCGGGGGACGAGCAGTACTTC.

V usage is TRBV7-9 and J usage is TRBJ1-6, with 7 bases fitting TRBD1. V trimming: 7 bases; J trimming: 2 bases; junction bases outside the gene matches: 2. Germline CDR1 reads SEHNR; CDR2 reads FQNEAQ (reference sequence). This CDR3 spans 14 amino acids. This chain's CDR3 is CASNDRAYNSPLHF. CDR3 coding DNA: TGTGCCAGCAACGACAGGGCCTATAATTCACCCCTCCACTTT.

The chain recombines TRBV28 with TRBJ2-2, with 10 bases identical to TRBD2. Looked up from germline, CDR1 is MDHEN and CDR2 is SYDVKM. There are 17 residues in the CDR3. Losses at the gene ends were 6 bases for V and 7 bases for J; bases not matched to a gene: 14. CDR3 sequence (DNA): TGTGCCAGCAGGCACCGACCGGGACTAGCGTGGGTCGGGGAGCTGTTTTTT. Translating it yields CASRHRPGLAWVGELFF.

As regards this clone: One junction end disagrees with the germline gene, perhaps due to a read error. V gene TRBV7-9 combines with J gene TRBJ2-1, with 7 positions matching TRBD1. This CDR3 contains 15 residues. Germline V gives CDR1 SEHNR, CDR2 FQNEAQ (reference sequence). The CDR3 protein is CAGSTDGTAYNEQFF. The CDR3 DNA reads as TGTGCCGGCAGCACAGACGGGACAGCCTACAATGAGCAGTTCTTC.

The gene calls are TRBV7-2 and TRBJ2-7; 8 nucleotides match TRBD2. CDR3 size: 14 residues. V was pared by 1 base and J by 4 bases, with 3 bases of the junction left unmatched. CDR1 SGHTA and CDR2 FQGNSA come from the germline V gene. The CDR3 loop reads CASSLVGREYEQYF. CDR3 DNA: TGTGCCAGCAGCTTAGTCGGGAGGGAATACGAGCAGTACTTC.

The CDR3 region is CASPNQGLIYEQYF. In nucleotides, the CDR3 is TGTGCCAGCCCTAACCAGGGACTGATCTACGAGCAGTACTTC. The chain recombines TRBV18 with TRBJ2-7, with D tentatively TRBD2 (6 bases). The CDR3 runs to 14 residues. V gave up 8 bases and J gave up 3 bases, with 17 bases separating them. The germline V gene encodes CDR1 KGHSH and CDR2 LQKENI.

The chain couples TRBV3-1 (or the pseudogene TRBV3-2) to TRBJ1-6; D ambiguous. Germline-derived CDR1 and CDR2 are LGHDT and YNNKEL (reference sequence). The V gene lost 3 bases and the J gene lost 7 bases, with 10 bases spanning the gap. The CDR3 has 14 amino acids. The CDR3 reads CASSQSTDNSPLHF. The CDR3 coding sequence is TGTGCCAGCAGCCAGTCGACTGACAATTCACCCCTCCACTTT.

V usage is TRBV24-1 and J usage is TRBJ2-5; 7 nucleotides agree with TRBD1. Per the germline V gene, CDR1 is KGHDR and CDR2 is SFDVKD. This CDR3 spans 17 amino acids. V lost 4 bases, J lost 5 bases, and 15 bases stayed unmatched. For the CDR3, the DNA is TGTGCCACCAGTGACCGCCAACAGGGGATGGACTGGGAGACCCAGTACTTC. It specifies CATSDRQQGMDWETQYF.

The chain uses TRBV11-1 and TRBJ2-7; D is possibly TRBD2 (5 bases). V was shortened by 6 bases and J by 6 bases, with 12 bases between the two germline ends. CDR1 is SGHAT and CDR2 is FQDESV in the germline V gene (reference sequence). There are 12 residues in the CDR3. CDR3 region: CASRSGVGEQYF. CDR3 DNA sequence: TGTGCCAGCAGGTCCGGGGTAGGCGAGCAGTACTTC.

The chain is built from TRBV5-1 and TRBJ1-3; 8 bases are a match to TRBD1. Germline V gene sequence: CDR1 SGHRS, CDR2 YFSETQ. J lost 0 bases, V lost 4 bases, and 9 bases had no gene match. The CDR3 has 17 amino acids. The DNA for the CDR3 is TGCGCCAGCAGCCCCCTCCAGGGGGCCACCTCTGGAAACACCATATATTTT. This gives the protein CASSPLQGATSGNTIYF.

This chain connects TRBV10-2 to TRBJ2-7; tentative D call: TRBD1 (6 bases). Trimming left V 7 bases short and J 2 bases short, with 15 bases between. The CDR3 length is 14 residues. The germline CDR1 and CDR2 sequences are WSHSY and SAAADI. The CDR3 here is CASKQTGSPYEQYF. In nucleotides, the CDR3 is TGCGCCAGCAAACAAACAGGGTCTCCCTACGAGCAGTACTTC.

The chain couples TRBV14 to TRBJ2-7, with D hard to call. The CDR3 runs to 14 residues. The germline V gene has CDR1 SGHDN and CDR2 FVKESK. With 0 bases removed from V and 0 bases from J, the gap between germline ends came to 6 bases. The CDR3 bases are TGTGCCAGCAGCCAAGATACGAGCTCCTACGAGCAGTACTTC. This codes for CASSQDTSSYEQYF.

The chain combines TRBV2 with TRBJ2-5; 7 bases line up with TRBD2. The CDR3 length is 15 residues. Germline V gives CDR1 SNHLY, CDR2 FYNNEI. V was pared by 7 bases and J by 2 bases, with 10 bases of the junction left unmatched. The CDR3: CASTVRRGNQETQYF. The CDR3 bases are TGTGCCAGCACGGTTAGGCGGGGGAATCAAGAGACCCAGTACTTC.

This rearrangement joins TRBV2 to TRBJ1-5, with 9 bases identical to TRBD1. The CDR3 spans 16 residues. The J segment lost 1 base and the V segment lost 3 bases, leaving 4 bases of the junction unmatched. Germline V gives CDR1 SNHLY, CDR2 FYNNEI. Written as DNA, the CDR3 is TGTGCCAGCAGTGAGCGGGACAGGGTGAGCAATCAGCCCCAGCATTTT. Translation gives CASSERDRVSNQPQHF. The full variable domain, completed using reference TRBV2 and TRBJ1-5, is EPEVTQTPSHQVTQMGQEVILRCVPISNHLYFYWYRQILGQKVEFLVSFYNNEISEKSEIFDDQFSVERPDGSNFTLKIRSTKLEDSAMYFCASSERDRVSNQPQHFGDGTRLSIL.

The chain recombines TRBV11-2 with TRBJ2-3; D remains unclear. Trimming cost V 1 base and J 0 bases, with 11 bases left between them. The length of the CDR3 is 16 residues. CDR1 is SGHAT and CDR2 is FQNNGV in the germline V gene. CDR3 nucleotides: TGTGCCAGCAGCTTAGCGCAGGTATCTAGCACAGATACGCAGTATTTT. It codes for CASSLAQVSSTDTQYF. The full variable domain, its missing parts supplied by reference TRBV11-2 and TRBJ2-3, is EAGVAQSPRYKIIEKRQSVAFWCNPISGHATLYWYQQILGQGPKLLIQFQNNGVVDDSQLPKDRFSAERLKGVDSTLKIQPAKLEDSAVYLCASSLAQVSSTDTQYFGPGTRLTVL.

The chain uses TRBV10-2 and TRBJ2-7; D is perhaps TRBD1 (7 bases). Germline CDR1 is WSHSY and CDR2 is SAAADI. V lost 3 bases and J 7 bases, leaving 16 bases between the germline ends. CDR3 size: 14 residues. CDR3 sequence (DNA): TGCGCCAGCAGTGAAGGGACTTCGACAGGGGAGCAGTACTTC. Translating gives CASSEGTSTGEQYF.

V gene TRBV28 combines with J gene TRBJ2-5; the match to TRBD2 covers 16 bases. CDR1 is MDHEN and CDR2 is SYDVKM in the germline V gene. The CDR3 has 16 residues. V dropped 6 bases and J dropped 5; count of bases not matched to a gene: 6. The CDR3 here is CASSQSGLAGGETQYF. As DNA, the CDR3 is TGTGCCAGCAGCCAATCGGGACTAGCGGGAGGGGAGACCCAGTACTTC.